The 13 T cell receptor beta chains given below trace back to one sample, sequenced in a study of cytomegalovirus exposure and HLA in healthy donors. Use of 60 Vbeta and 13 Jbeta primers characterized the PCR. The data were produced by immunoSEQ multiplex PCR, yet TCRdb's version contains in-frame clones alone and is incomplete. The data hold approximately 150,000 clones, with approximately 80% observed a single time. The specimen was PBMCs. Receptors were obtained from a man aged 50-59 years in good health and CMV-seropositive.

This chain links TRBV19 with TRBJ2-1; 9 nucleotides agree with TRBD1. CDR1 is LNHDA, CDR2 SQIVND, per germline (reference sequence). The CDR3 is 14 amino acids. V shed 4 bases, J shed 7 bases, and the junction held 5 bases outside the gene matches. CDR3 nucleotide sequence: TGTGCCAGTAGTAATCGGGACAGGGATAATGAGCAGTTCTTC. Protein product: CASSNRDRDNEQFF.

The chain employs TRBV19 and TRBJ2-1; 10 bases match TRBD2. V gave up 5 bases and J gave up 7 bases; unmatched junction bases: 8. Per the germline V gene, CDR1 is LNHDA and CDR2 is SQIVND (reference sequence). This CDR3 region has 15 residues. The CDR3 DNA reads TGTGCCAGTAGTGTAGCGGGGGGCCATATAAATGAGCAGTTCTTC. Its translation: CASSVAGGHINEQFF.

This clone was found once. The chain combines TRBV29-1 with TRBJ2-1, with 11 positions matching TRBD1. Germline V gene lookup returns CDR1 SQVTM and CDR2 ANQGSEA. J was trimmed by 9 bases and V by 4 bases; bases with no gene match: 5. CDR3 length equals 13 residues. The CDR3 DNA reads TGCAGCGTTGTTGGACAGGGGGCGGGTGAGCAGTTCTTC. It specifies CSVVGQGAGEQFF.

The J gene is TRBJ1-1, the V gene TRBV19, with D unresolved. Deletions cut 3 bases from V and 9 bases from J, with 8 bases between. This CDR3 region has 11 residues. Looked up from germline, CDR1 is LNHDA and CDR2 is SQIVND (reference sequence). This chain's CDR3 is CASSITKKAFF. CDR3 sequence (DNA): TGTGCCAGTAGTATCACAAAGAAAGCTTTCTTT. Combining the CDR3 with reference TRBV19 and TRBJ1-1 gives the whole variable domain DGGITQSPKYLFRKEGQNVTLSCEQNLNHDAMYWYRQDPGQGLRLIYYSQIVNDFQKGDIAEGYSVSREKKESFPLTVTSAQKNPTAFYLCASSITKKAFFGQGTRLTVV.

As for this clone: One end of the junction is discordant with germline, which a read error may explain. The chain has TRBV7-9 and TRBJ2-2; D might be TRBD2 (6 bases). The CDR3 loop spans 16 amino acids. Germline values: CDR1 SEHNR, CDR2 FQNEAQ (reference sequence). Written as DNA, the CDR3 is TGTTCCAGCAGCTTAAAGCGGGTTCGGAACACCGGGGAGCTGTTTTTT. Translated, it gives CSSSLKRVRNTGELFF.

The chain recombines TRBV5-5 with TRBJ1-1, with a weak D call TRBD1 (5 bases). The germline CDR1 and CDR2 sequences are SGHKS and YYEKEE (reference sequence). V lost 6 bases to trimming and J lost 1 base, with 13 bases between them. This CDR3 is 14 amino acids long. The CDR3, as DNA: TGTGCCAGCACCCTTCAGCAGGGGAACACTGAAGCTTTCTTT. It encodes CASTLQQGNTEAFF. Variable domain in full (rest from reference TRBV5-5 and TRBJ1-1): DAGVTQSPTHLIKTRGQQVTLRCSPISGHKSVSWYQQVLGQGPQFIFQYYEKEERGRGNFPDRFSARQFPNYSSELNVNALLLGDSALYLCASTLQQGNTEAFFGQGTRLTVV.

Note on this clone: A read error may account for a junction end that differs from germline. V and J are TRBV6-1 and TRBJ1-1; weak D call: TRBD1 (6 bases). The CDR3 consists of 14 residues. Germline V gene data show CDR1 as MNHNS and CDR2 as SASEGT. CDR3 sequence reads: CAISVGGLGTEAFF. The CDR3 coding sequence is TGTGCCATCAGTGTCGGGGGGCTTGGCACTGAAGCTTTCTTT.

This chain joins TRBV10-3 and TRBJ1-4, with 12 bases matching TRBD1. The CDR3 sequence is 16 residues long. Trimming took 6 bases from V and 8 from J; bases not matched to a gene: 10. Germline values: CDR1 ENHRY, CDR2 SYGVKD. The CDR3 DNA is TGTGCCATCAGAGCGGGACAGGGGGCAGGGGGAGAAAAACTGTTTTTT. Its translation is CAIRAGQGAGGEKLFF.

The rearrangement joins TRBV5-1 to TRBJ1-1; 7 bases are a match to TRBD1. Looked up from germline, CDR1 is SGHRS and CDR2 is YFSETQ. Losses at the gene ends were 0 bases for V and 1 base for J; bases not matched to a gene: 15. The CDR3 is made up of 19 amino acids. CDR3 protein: CASSLGDDREIKGNTEAFF. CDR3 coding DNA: TGCGCCAGCAGCTTGGGGGATGACAGGGAAATTAAGGGGAACACTGAAGCTTTCTTT. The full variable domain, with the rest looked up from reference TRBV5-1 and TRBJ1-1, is KAGVTQTPRYLIKTRGQQVTLSCSPISGHRSVSWYQQTPGQGLQFLFEYFSETQRNKGNFPGRFSGRQFSNSRSEMNVSTLELGDSALYLCASSLGDDREIKGNTEAFFGQGTRLTVV.

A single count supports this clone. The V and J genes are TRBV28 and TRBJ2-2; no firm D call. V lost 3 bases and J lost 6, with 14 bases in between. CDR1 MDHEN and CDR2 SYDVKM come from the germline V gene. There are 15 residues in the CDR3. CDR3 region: CASSLVVSFPGELFF. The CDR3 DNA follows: TGTGCCAGCAGTTTGGTGGTTAGCTTCCCCGGGGAGCTGTTTTTT.

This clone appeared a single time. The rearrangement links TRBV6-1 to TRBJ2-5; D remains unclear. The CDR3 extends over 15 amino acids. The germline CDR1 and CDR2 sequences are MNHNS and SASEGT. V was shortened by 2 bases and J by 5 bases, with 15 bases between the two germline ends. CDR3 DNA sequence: TGTGCCAGCAGTGAACGGGTCCCGCTGCGGGAGACCCAGTACTTC. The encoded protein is CASSERVPLRETQYF.

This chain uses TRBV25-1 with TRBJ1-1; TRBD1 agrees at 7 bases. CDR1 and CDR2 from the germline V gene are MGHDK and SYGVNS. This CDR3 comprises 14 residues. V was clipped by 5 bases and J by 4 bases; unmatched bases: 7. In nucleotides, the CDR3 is TGTGCCAGCAGTTCCATACAGGGGAGCACTGAAGCTTTCTTT. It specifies CASSSIQGSTEAFF.

The CDR3 loop reads CARRQAQEKLFF. Here the CDR3 DNA reads TGCGCCAGAAGACAGGCCCAAGAAAAACTGTTTTTT. The J gene is TRBJ1-4, the V gene TRBV10-1, with D possibly TRBD1 on 6 matching bases. Germline V gives CDR1 WNHNN, CDR2 SYGVQD (reference sequence). Trimming removed 9 bases from V and 8 bases from J, with 13 bases in between. This CDR3 contains 12 residues.